This entry lists 17 T cell receptor beta chains sequenced from one sample in a study of technical replicates of blood from several donors. Clones were read by immunoSEQ multiplex PCR, and TCRdb kept only the in-frame ones, dropping some. The top ten hold about 0.22% of the sample, which has approximately 70,000 clones, less than 97% seen once. Sequencing used T cells isolated from PBMCs. The receptors come from a human donor in good health.

The chain has TRBV6-1 and TRBJ2-3; 12 bases agree with TRBD2. The germline V gene has CDR1 MNHNS and CDR2 SASEGT. Losses at the gene ends were 6 bases for V and 6 bases for J; bases not matched to a gene: 4. The CDR3 runs 14 residues. The CDR3 nucleotides read TGTGCCAGCAGCCGACTAGCGGGAGCTGATACGCAGTATTTT. Its protein is CASSRLAGADTQYF.

V gene TRBV28 combines with J gene TRBJ2-7; possibly TRBD2 for D (7 bases). The CDR3 has 15 amino acids. Germline CDR1 is MDHEN and CDR2 is SYDVKM. Trimming removed 6 bases at V and 6 bases at J, with 21 bases between. CDR3 bases: TGTGCCAGCAGCTCCGGGGGAGGGGGGTTGTCCGAGCAGTACTTC. Amino acids: CASSSGGGGLSEQYF.

The chain employs TRBV5-4 and TRBJ2-7; possibly TRBD2 for D (5 bases). CDR1 is SGHNT and CDR2 is YYREEE in the germline V gene (reference sequence). The ends were cut back, 7 bases at V and 0 bases at J, with 17 bases in the middle. The CDR3 has 15 residues. The CDR3 protein is CASEVRGTLSYEQYF. In DNA form, the CDR3 reads TGTGCCAGCGAGGTCCGGGGTACCCTCTCCTACGAGCAGTACTTC.

The rearrangement links TRBV5-4 to TRBJ1-6; TRBD1 matches 7 bases. Germline lookup yields CDR1 SGHNT and CDR2 YYREEE (reference sequence). The trim removed 3 bases at V and 4 bases at J, leaving 10 bases unmatched. The CDR3 totals 17 residues. CDR3 nucleotides: TGTGCCAGCAGCTCGAACCCCGGGACAGAGTATAATTCACCCCTCCACTTT. The encoded protein is CASSSNPGTEYNSPLHF.

This chain uses TRBV19 with TRBJ2-7; D perhaps matches TRBD1 (6 bases). Germline V gene data show CDR1 as LNHDA and CDR2 as SQIVND (reference sequence). The CDR3 contains 14 residues. V lost 6 bases and J 0 bases, leaving 12 bases between the germline ends. CDR3 nucleotides: TGTGCCAGTAGCCCGAGGGGGAGCTCCTACGAGCAGTACTTC. Protein: CASSPRGSSYEQYF.

The chain recombines TRBV11-1 with TRBJ2-7; unclear D gene. The CDR3 totals 15 residues. The V gene's germline CDR1 is SGHAT and CDR2 FQDESV (reference sequence). V dropped 0 bases and J dropped 5 bases, with 14 bases sitting between them. The CDR3 here is CASSLAHGLGDEQYF. CDR3 nucleotide sequence: TGTGCCAGCAGCTTAGCGCACGGGTTGGGTGACGAGCAGTACTTC.

The rearrangement joins TRBV12-5 to TRBJ2-5; TRBD2 matches 8 bases. The DNA matches TRBJ2-7 better at its end, which makes the J call doubtful. This CDR3 is built from 14 residues. Germline V CDR1 and CDR2: LGHNT, FRNRAP. For the CDR3, the DNA is TGTGCTAGTGGGCGGGGGGAATATAACTACGAGCAGTACTTC. This gives the protein CASGRGEYNYEQYF.

CDR3 amino acids: CASSLLAGGTDTQYF. DNA for the CDR3: TGTGCCAGCAGCTTGCTAGCGGGGGGCACAGATACGCAGTATTTT. V gene TRBV5-6 combines with J gene TRBJ2-3; 10 positions agree with TRBD2. After removal of 1 base from V and 1 base from J, the junction contained 0 bases not matched to a gene. From germline, CDR1 is SGHDT and CDR2 YYEEEE. The CDR3 length is 15 residues.

V gene TRBV12-5 combines with J gene TRBJ1-2; D is unresolved. CDR1 LGHNT and CDR2 FRNRAP come from the germline V gene. Trimming stripped 0 bases from V and 3 bases from J, with 11 bases between. The CDR3 totals 15 residues. The CDR3 spells CASGLVLGQDYGYTF. In nucleotides, the CDR3 is TGTGCTAGTGGTTTGGTACTTGGGCAGGACTATGGCTACACCTTC.

The V and J genes are TRBV28 and TRBJ1-5, with D maybe TRBD1 (6 bases). Germline CDR1 MDHEN, CDR2 SYDVKM. Trimming removed 6 bases at V and 0 bases at J, with 24 bases between. The CDR3 is 19 amino acids. Here the CDR3 DNA reads TGTGCCAGCAGCTTCGACACATTTTTAACAGGGTATAGCAATCAGCCCCAGCATTTT. This gives the protein CASSFDTFLTGYSNQPQHF.

The rearrangement uses TRBV5-1 and TRBJ1-1, with 8 positions matching TRBD1. Germline V gives CDR1 SGHRS, CDR2 YFSETQ. J lost 3 bases, V lost 4 bases, and 5 bases had no gene match. The CDR3 extends over 14 amino acids. CDR3 residues: CASSPGQDHTEAFF. CDR3 DNA: TGCGCCAGCAGCCCGGGACAGGATCACACTGAAGCTTTCTTT.

The DNA for the CDR3 is TGTGCCAGCAGCAAAGGGCTTGGAGGGTCTAATGAAAAACTGTTTTTT. As protein: CASSKGLGGSNEKLFF. The V and J genes are TRBV21-1 and TRBJ1-4. TRBV21-1 is shown as a pseudogene. The CDR3 has 16 residues.

J is TRBJ1-1 and V is TRBV30; no clear D. This CDR3 spans 12 amino acids. Trimming stripped 5 bases from V and 1 base from J, with 8 bases between. Germline V lookup: CDR1 GTSNPN, CDR2 SVGIG (reference sequence). CDR3 nucleotides: TGTGCCTGGGGAGACGGGAACACTGAAGCTTTCTTT. Protein product: CAWGDGNTEAFF. Looking up the rest from reference TRBV30 and TRBJ1-1 gives the full variable domain: SQTIHQWPATLVQPVGSPLSLECTVEGTSNPNLYWYRQAAGRGLQLLFYSVGIGQISSEVPQNLSASRPQDRQFILSSKKLLLSDSGFYLCAWGDGNTEAFFGQGTRLTVV.

V is TRBV11-3 and J is TRBJ2-1; D is uncertain. Germline V lookup: CDR1 SGHNT, CDR2 YENEEA. V was trimmed by 1 base and J by 7 bases, leaving 8 bases between them. The CDR3 is made up of 13 amino acids. CDR3 nucleotide sequence: TGTGCCAGCAGCTTAGTTTCCGTGAATGAGCAGTTCTTC. Translation gives CASSLVSVNEQFF. Full variable domain (missing parts from reference TRBV11-3 and TRBJ2-1): EAGVVQSPRYKIIEKKQPVAFWCNPISGHNTLYWYLQNLGQGPELLIRYENEEAVDDSQLPKDRFSAERLKGVDSTLKIQPAELGDSAVYLCASSLVSVNEQFFGPGTRLTVL.

This chain uses TRBV29-1 with TRBJ2-7; TRBD2 is a possible D gene (6 bases). The CDR3 covers 13 residues. Germline CDR1 reads SQVTM; CDR2 reads ANQGSEA. V shed 6 bases and J shed 3 bases, with 15 bases lying between them. CDR3 DNA sequence: TGCAGCGTCCTCGAGGAGGGTTACTACGAGCAGTACTTC. This encodes CSVLEEGYYEQYF.

This chain joins TRBV5-1 and TRBJ2-7, with 8 bases lining up with TRBD2. Per germline, CDR1 SGHRS and CDR2 YFSETQ. V shed 2 bases, J shed 7 bases, and the junction held 11 bases outside the gene matches. The CDR3 is 15 amino acids. For the CDR3, the DNA is TGCGCCAGCAGCTTAATAGCGGGATCCCAGGGGGAGCAGTACTTC. Its translation is CASSLIAGSQGEQYF.

The chain's CDR3 is CASSELRTSGSFWDNEQFF. Here the CDR3 DNA reads TGCGCCAGCAGTGAACTCCGGACTAGCGGGAGTTTTTGGGACAATGAGCAGTTCTTC. The chain carries TRBV10-1 and TRBJ2-1; 13 nucleotides align to TRBD2. The length of the CDR3 is 19 residues. Germline CDR1 WNHNN, CDR2 SYGVQD (reference sequence). After removal of 3 bases from V and 5 bases from J, the junction contained 13 bases not matched to a gene.